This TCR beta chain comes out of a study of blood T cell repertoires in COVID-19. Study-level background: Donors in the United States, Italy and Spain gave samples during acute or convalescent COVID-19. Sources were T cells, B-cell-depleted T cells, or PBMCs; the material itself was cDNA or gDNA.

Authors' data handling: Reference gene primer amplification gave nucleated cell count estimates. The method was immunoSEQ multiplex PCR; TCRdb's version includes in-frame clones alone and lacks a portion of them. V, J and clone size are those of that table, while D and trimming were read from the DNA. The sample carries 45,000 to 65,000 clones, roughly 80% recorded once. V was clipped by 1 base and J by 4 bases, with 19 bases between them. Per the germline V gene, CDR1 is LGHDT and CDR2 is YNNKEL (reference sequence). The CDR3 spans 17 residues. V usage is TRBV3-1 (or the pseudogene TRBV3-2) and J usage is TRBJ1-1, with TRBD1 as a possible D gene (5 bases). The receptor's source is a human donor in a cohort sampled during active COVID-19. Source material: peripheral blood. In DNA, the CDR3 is TGTGCCAGCAGCCAAGGTTTCTCTCGGGGGGTAGGCACTGAAGCTTTCTTT. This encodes CASSQGFSRGVGTEAFF.